The TCR beta chain under discussion was sequenced for a study of T cell repertoires in cytomegalovirus infection. One entry per CDR3 protein results from TCRdb running MiXCR on the reads. The sample has just over 300,000 distinct CDR3 sequences; roughly 16% are singletons. There are many counts of this clonotype. This CDR3 contains 18 residues. Germline V gene data show CDR1 as SEHNR and CDR2 as FQNEAQ (reference sequence). The ends lost 4 bases at V and 0 bases at J; junction bases unmatched: 9. V gene TRBV7-9 combines with J gene TRBJ2-6, with 7 bases lining up with TRBD1. This clonotype was obtained from a human donor in good health (CMV status not recorded). Some clones in this sample may be carry-over from other donors' samples. Material for sequencing was PBMCs. The CDR3 protein is CASSSRTGTNSGANVLTF. DNA for the CDR3: TGTGCCAGCAGCTCTCGGACAGGAACAAACTCTGGGGCCAACGTCCTGACTTTC.